This is a list of T cell receptor beta chains from one sample in a study of shared clonotypes between healthy human individuals. Sequencing was performed with immunoSEQ multiplex PCR; in TCRdb, only in-frame clones are kept and a portion is missing. Of about 500,000 clones in the sample, more than 70% were seen once. Sequenced material: PBMCs. The receptors derive from a woman between 40 and 55 years old in good health. Some clones in this sample may be carry-over from other donors' samples. Both conserved end residues are part of each CDR3. A D gene is named only where the DNA matches it firmly. Clone size is stated in some rows and not others, as once, few, many or a class when expanded.

>.|TRBV7-9|.|TRBJ2-7
CASSLGGGSLHEQYF
TGTGCCAGCAGCTTAGGAGGGGGGTCCCTCCACGAGCAGTACTTC
>TRBD1|TRBV29-1|.|TRBJ2-3
CSVDGRTGPDTQYF
TGCAGCGTTGATGGGAGGACAGGGCCAGATACGCAGTATTTT
>TRBD1|TRBV4-2|.|TRBJ1-1
CASSLLAGGTNTEAFF
TGTGCCAGCAGCCTGCTGGCAGGGGGGACGAACACTGAAGCTTTCTTT
>.|TRBV19|.|TRBJ1-2
CASSTAEGTLGDTF
TGTGCCAGTAGTACCGCCGAGGGGACTTTGGGAGACACCTTC
>TRBD1|TRBV5-4|.|TRBJ1-2
CASSWDGQGTNYGYTF
TGTGCCAGCAGCTGGGATGGACAGGGGACAAACTATGGCTACACCTTC
>.|TRBV28|once|TRBJ2-7
CASSPLRNEQYF
TGTGCCAGCAGCCCCCTGCGAAACGAGCAGTACTTC
>.|TRBV15|many|TRBJ2-5
CATSRDPGPQETQYF
TGTGCCACCAGCAGAGATCCCGGGCCTCAAGAGACCCAGTACTTC
>TRBD2|TRBV7-8|.|TRBJ2-3
CASSSLAGGSDTQYF
TGTGCCAGCAGCTCATTAGCGGGAGGGTCAGATACGCAGTATTTT
>.|TRBV29-1|.|TRBJ2-7
CSVRETGSYEQYF
TGCAGCGTCCGCGAGACAGGATCCTACGAGCAGTACTTC
>TRBD1|TRBV28|many|TRBJ1-5
CANRTGELSNQPQHF
TGTGCCAACCGGACAGGAGAACTTAGCAATCAGCCCCAGCATTTT
>.|TRBV5-4|once|TRBJ2-3
CASSLMGGASADTQYF
TGTGCCAGCAGCTTGATGGGGGGCGCTTCGGCAGATACGCAGTATTTT
>.|TRBV6-5|few|TRBJ1-1
CASNRQQDTEAFF
TGTGCCAGCAATAGACAGCAGGACACTGAAGCTTTCTTT
>.|TRBV19|.|TRBJ1-1
CASSSQVEAFF
TGTGCCAGTAGTTCACAGGTGGAGGCTTTCTTT
>TRBD1|TRBV19|many|TRBJ1-5
CASSIGAGGENQPQHF
TGTGCCAGTAGTATAGGGGCAGGGGGTGAAAATCAGCCCCAGCATTTT
>.|TRBV30|.|TRBJ2-2
CAWRREGRTGELFF
TGTGCCTGGAGGAGAGAGGGGCGCACCGGGGAGCTGTTTTTT
>.|TRBV10-3|.|TRBJ1-2
CAISESAANYGYTF
TGTGCCATCAGTGAGTCCGCAGCAAACTATGGCTACACCTTC
>.|TRBV7-7|.|TRBJ2-5
CASSQGGPETQYF
TGTGCTAGCAGCCAGGGGGGTCCGGAGACCCAGTACTTC
>.|TRBV11-2|.|TRBJ1-5
CASSLAGRRNQPQHF
TGTGCCAGCAGCTTGGCGGGACGACGGAATCAGCCCCAGCATTTT
>.|TRBV5-1|.|TRBJ1-1
CASSFGGMNTEAFF
TGCGCCAGCAGCTTCGGGGGGATGAACACTGAAGCTTTCTTT
>TRBD2|TRBV7-3|.|TRBJ2-3
CASSLRAGGVTDTQYF
TGTGCCAGCAGCTTAAGGGCGGGAGGGGTCACAGATACGCAGTATTTT
>.|TRBV2|.|TRBJ2-1
CASSEGGPGNEQFF
TGTGCCAGCAGTGAAGGAGGACCCGGAAATGAGCAGTTCTTC
>.|TRBV9|few|TRBJ2-1
CASSGGPSYSYNEQFF
TGTGCCAGCAGCGGAGGTCCTAGCTACTCCTACAATGAGCAGTTCTTC
>.|TRBV28|few|TRBJ2-5
CASSPMGGGLRETQYF
TGTGCCAGCAGTCCAATGGGGGGAGGTTTGCGGGAGACCCAGTACTTC
>.|TRBV9|.|TRBJ2-7
CASSPSGGRAYEQYF
TGTGCCAGCAGCCCGTCGGGTGGCAGAGCCTACGAGCAGTACTTC
>.|TRBV19|many|TRBJ2-3
CASSVGTPKDTQYF
TGTGCCAGTAGTGTAGGAACTCCTAAGGATACGCAGTATTTT
>.|TRBV20-1|few|TRBJ2-7
CSARDVYEQYF
TGCAGTGCTAGGGACGTCTACGAGCAGTACTTC
>TRBD2|TRBV27|.|TRBJ2-7
CASTPGWLAGAVPYEQYF
TGTGCCAGCACCCCAGGTTGGCTAGCGGGAGCAGTCCCCTACGAGCAGTACTTC
>.|TRBV5-1|.|TRBJ2-7
CASSLAGLRQYF
TGCGCCAGCAGCTTAGCCGGACTAAGGCAGTACTTC
>.|TRBV6-4|many|TRBJ2-3
CASSDGGSRTTDTQYF
TGTGCCAGCAGTGACGGAGGGTCCCGGACCACAGATACGCAGTATTTT
>TRBD1|TRBV6-5|few|TRBJ2-2
CASRLTGANTGELFF
TGTGCCAGCAGATTAACAGGGGCGAACACCGGGGAGCTGTTTTTT
>TRBD1|TRBV18|many|TRBJ1-1
CASSRTGGGLNTEAFF
TGTGCCAGCTCAAGGACAGGGGGCGGCCTGAACACTGAAGCTTTCTTT
>TRBD1|TRBV28|.|TRBJ1-1
CASSSRDRNTEAFF
TGTGCCAGCAGTTCCCGGGACAGGAACACTGAAGCTTTCTTT
>TRBD1|TRBV10-3|.|TRBJ2-6
CAIKGTGLSSGANVLTF
TGTGCCATCAAAGGGACAGGGCTTAGCTCTGGGGCCAACGTCCTGACTTTC
>.|TRBV7-2|.|TRBJ2-1
CASNLDSYNEQFF
TGTGCCAGCAACCTAGACTCCTACAATGAGCAGTTCTTC
>.|TRBV19|once|TRBJ2-5
CASSMKGPETQYF
TGTGCCAGTAGTATGAAGGGTCCGGAGACCCAGTACTTC
>TRBD2|TRBV6-6|few|TRBJ2-1
CASRPSGVGYNEQFF
TGTGCCAGCAGACCTAGCGGGGTTGGGTACAATGAGCAGTTCTTC
>.|TRBV7-6|.|TRBJ1-1
CASSLGGGPEAFF
TGTGCCAGCAGCTTGGGAGGGGGGCCTGAAGCTTTCTTT
>.|TRBV19|.|TRBJ1-1
CASSIRGGTEAFF
TGTGCCAGTAGTATTCGGGGGGGGACTGAAGCTTTCTTT
>.|TRBV2|.|TRBJ2-3
CASSEGGAGTDTQYF
TGTGCCAGCAGTGAGGGCGGGGCAGGAACAGATACGCAGTATTTT
>TRBD2|TRBV5-1|.|TRBJ2-7
CASSFTGLAGEQYF
TGCGCCAGCAGCTTTACGGGACTAGCAGGGGAGCAGTACTTC
>TRBD2|TRBV2|.|TRBJ2-1
CASSEMGLAGDLYEQFF
TGTGCCAGCAGTGAAATGGGACTAGCGGGAGATCTTTATGAGCAGTTCTTC
>TRBD2|TRBV30|.|TRBJ2-1
CAWGRTGLAGERFF
TGTGCCTGGGGTAGGACAGGGCTAGCGGGAGAACGGTTCTTC
>.|TRBV6-4|.|TRBJ1-2
CASSEGVGVGGYTF
TGTGCCAGCAGTGAAGGGGTAGGCGTCGGGGGCTACACCTTC
>TRBD1|TRBV19|once|TRBJ2-5
CASSTGQGVQETQYF
TGTGCCAGTAGTACCGGACAGGGGGTCCAAGAGACCCAGTACTTC
>TRBD2|TRBV18|.|TRBJ2-1
CASSPEITSGVLHVYNEQFF
TGTGCCAGCTCCCCAGAGATAACTAGCGGGGTCCTCCACGTCTACAATGAGCAGTTCTTC
>.|TRBV5-8|.|TRBJ1-3
CASSLEARGWGNTIYF
TGTGCCAGCAGCTTGGAGGCCCGCGGGTGGGGAAACACCATATATTTT
>TRBD2|TRBV19|.|TRBJ2-7
CASSKSRGRKFYEQYF
TGTGCCAGTAGTAAGTCCCGCGGGAGGAAATTCTACGAGCAGTACTTC
>.|TRBV11-3|.|TRBJ2-1
CASSLRGKSNEQFF
TGTGCCAGCAGCTTACGAGGGAAGAGCAATGAGCAGTTCTTC
>.|TRBV7-8|.|TRBJ1-1
CASSSSGLEEAFF
TGTGCCAGCAGCTCCTCAGGCCTAGAAGAAGCTTTCTTT
>TRBD2|TRBV27|.|TRBJ2-3
CASSLAGVGPSTDTQYF
TGTGCCAGCAGTTTAGCGGGAGTGGGTCCTAGCACAGATACGCAGTATTTT
>TRBD2|TRBV30|.|TRBJ2-5
CAWSVRFGTSGYQETQYF
TGTGCCTGGAGTGTACGTTTTGGTACTAGCGGGTACCAAGAGACCCAGTACTTC
>.|TRBV10-3|few|TRBJ2-6
CAIRGGVATDTRSGANVLTF
TGTGCCATCAGGGGGGGTGTCGCCACGGATACGAGGTCTGGGGCCAACGTCCTGACTTTC
>.|TRBV19|once|TRBJ1-5
CAGSIRGIIAYSNQPQHF
TGTGCCGGTAGTATCAGGGGAATTATTGCGTATAGCAATCAGCCCCAGCATTTT
>.|TRBV18|few|TRBJ2-7
CASSPRDGTNEQYF
TGTGCCAGCTCACCACGGGACGGCACGAACGAGCAGTACTTC
>TRBD2|TRBV13|.|TRBJ2-1
CASSSFETSGTRSGDEQFF
TGTGCCAGCAGCTCGTTTGAGACTAGCGGGACCCGGTCGGGCGATGAGCAGTTCTTC
>.|TRBV6-6|many|TRBJ1-5
CASRPNSNQPQHF
TGTGCCAGCCGACCCAATAGCAATCAGCCCCAGCATTTT
>TRBD1|TRBV28|.|TRBJ2-7
CASSLWGLGTGLYEQYF
TGTGCCAGCAGTTTATGGGGGCTCGGGACAGGGCTATACGAGCAGTACTTC
>.|TRBV28|.|TRBJ1-5
CASRPGNSNQPQHF
TGTGCCAGCCGTCCGGGAAATAGCAATCAGCCCCAGCATTTT
>.|TRBV28|.|TRBJ2-5
CASSLSRETQYF
TGTGCCAGCAGTTTATCCCGTGAGACCCAGTACTTC
>TRBD1|TRBV19|.|TRBJ2-1
CASSSHRGEPSYNEQFF
TGTGCCAGTAGCTCCCACAGGGGGGAGCCTTCCTACAATGAGCAGTTCTTC